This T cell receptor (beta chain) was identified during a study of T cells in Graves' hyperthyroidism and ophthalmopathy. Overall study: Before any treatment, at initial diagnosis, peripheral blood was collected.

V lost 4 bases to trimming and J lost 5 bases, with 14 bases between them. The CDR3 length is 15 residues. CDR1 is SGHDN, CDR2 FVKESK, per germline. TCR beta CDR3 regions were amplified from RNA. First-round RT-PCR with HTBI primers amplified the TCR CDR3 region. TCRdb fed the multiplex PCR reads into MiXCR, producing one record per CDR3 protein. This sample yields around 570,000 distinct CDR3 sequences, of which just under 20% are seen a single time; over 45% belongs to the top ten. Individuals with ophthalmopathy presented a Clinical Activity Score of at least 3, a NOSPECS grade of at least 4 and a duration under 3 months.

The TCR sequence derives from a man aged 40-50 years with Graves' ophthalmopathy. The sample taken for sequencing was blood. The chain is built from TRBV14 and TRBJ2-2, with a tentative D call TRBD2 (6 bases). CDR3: CASSRGGGGTGELFF. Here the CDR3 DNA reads TGTGCCAGCAGCCGAGGAGGAGGAGGGACCGGGGAGCTGTTTTTT.